This T cell receptor beta chain was sequenced in a study of T cells after yellow fever vaccination. V lost 5 bases and J lost 0, with 8 bases in between. Per the germline V gene, CDR1 is SEHNR and CDR2 is FQNEAQ (reference sequence). The CDR3 runs 14 residues. Notes on the study in general: In post-booster samples, most primary-vaccination clones reappeared (96% CD4, 88% CD8).

A few counts support this clonotype. What it binds is not known. TCRdb itself ran the 5' RACE reads through MiXCR, one entry per CDR3 protein. The data show fewer than 400,000 distinct CDR3 sequences, roughly 10% seen once. Sequences were derived from CD4+ T cells sorted from PBMCs, sampled 45 days after the yellow fever booster vaccination. The sequence was collected from a man between 18 and 35 years old who received the YFV17D yellow fever vaccine. This chain uses TRBV7-9 with TRBJ1-5, with D unresolved. The CDR3 DNA follows: TGTGCCAGCAGCACGGATTATAGCAATCAGCCCCAGCATTTT. This encodes CASSTDYSNQPQHF. The full variable domain, rest sourced from reference TRBV7-9 and TRBJ1-5, is DTGVSQNPRHKITKRGQNVTFRCDPISEHNRLYWYRQTLGQGPEFLTYFQNEAQLEKSRLLSDRFSAERPKGSFSTLEIQRTEQGDSAMYLCASSTDYSNQPQHFGDGTRLSIL.